Listed here are 14 T cell receptor beta chains from one sample, sequenced in a study of blood T cell repertoires in COVID-19. The assay was immunoSEQ multiplex PCR, and TCRdb's table has in-frame clones only and misses some. The sample yields some 77,000 clones, roughly four fifths seen once. The sequenced sample was peripheral blood. The source of these receptors is a woman aged 55-70 years with acute or convalescent COVID-19.

CDR3 coding DNA: TGTGCCAGCAGGCAGGCCCATCAGCCCCAGCATTTT. Its protein product is CASRQAHQPQHF. V is TRBV19 and J is TRBJ1-5; no definite D call. The germline V gene has CDR1 LNHDA and CDR2 SQIVND (reference sequence). V lost 9 bases and J lost 5, with 11 bases in between. The CDR3 is made up of 12 amino acids.

This chain links TRBV7-9 with TRBJ1-1, with a possible D match to TRBD1 (6 bases). V lost 7 bases and J lost 1, with 19 bases in between. Germline values: CDR1 SEHNR, CDR2 FQNEAQ (reference sequence). The CDR3 extends over 16 amino acids. The CDR3 region is CASTSRGARGNTEAFF. The CDR3 DNA reads TGTGCCAGCACCAGCCGGGGGGCAAGGGGGAACACTGAAGCTTTCTTT.

The sample holds a few counts of this clone. This sequence joins TRBV28 and TRBJ1-6; TRBD1 might be the D (6 bases). The CDR3 sequence is 15 residues long. The V gene lost 5 bases and the J gene lost 4 bases, with 12 bases spanning the gap. Germline V CDR1 and CDR2: MDHEN, SYDVKM. Written as DNA, the CDR3 is TGTGCCAGCAGTGAAGCCAGGGGTTATAATTCACCCCTCCACTTT. It yields the protein CASSEARGYNSPLHF.

The chain carries TRBV4-2 and TRBJ2-2, with D possibly matching TRBD2 (7 bases). Germline CDR1 LGHNA, CDR2 YNFKEQ. The CDR3 is made up of 15 amino acids. The V and J ends lost 6 bases and 7 bases respectively, with 18 bases between them. The CDR3 spells CASSQGSGVYGELFF. The CDR3 nucleotides read TGTGCCAGCAGTCAGGGGAGCGGGGTGTACGGGGAGCTGTTTTTT.

V and J are TRBV5-1 and TRBJ2-7; 11 bases align to TRBD2. The CDR3 runs 17 residues. After removal of 4 bases from V and 2 bases from J, the junction contained 11 bases not matched to a gene. Germline lookup yields CDR1 SGHRS and CDR2 YFSETQ. The CDR3 region is CASSVRRGTSGTYEQYF. The CDR3 DNA is TGCGCCAGCAGCGTGAGGCGGGGGACTAGCGGAACCTACGAGCAGTACTTC.

The genes are TRBV15 and TRBJ1-4, with 11 bases aligning to TRBD1. The germline gives CDR1 LNHNV, CDR2 YYDKDF (reference sequence). Trimming removed 3 bases from V and 6 bases from J; junction bases left unmatched: 3. The CDR3 totals 15 residues. Here the CDR3 reads CATSRPGQGDEKLFF. DNA for the CDR3: TGTGCCACCAGCAGGCCGGGACAGGGGGATGAAAAACTGTTTTTT.

The rearrangement joins TRBV29-1 to TRBJ2-5; 7 bases line up with TRBD2. Germline CDR1 SQVTM, CDR2 ANQGSEA. This CDR3 has 15 residues. V trimming: 1 base; J trimming: 3 bases; junction bases outside the gene matches: 8. This CDR3 is CSVEGGGGGKETQYF. The CDR3 DNA reads TGCAGCGTTGAAGGCGGTGGGGGAGGGAAAGAGACCCAGTACTTC.

The rearrangement joins TRBV5-1 to TRBJ2-3; TRBD1 might be the D (5 bases). Trimming shortened V by 5 bases and J by 0 bases, and 10 bases separated the two germline ends. Germline CDR1 is SGHRS and CDR2 is YFSETQ. The CDR3 totals 14 residues. The CDR3 nucleotides are TGCGCCAGCAGTCCACGACAGAGCACAGATACGCAGTATTTT. Translation gives CASSPRQSTDTQYF.

V is TRBV30 and J is TRBJ2-1; 10 bases fit TRBD1. The CDR3 sequence is 14 residues long. Germline V lookup: CDR1 GTSNPN, CDR2 SVGIG (reference sequence). The V segment lost 5 bases and the J segment 8 bases; nucleotides outside the gene matches: 9. CDR3 DNA: TGTGCCTGGGCACGGGACAGGGGTTTCCATGAGCAGTTCTTC. Amino acid sequence: CAWARDRGFHEQFF.

The genes are TRBV5-1 and TRBJ1-1; perhaps TRBD1 as D (5 bases). V lost 4 bases to trimming and J lost 0 bases, with 16 bases between them. In germline, CDR1 is SGHRS, CDR2 YFSETQ. The CDR3 has 16 residues. The CDR3 loop reads CASSNVGRQLNTEAFF. CDR3 nucleotides: TGCGCCAGCAGCAACGTGGGGCGGCAGTTGAACACTGAAGCTTTCTTT.

The chain employs TRBV9 and TRBJ2-7; D is perhaps TRBD2 (7 bases). Germline CDR1 reads SGDLS; CDR2 reads YYNGEE. V gave up 4 bases and J gave up 1 base, with 24 bases separating them. The CDR3 loop spans 18 amino acids. The CDR3 DNA reads as TGTGCCAGCAGCCCACATCTAGGGGGGGCCAGCGCATCCTACGAGCAGTACTTC. Its translation: CASSPHLGGASASYEQYF.

The sample holds one count of this clone. This chain joins TRBV29-1 and TRBJ2-1; 10 positions match TRBD2. The CDR3 is 14 residues long. CDR1 and CDR2 (germline): SQVTM, ANQGSEA. V dropped 3 bases and J dropped 8; count of bases not matched to a gene: 7. This chain's CDR3 is CSVDGASGRDEQFF. The CDR3 DNA reads TGCAGCGTTGATGGGGCTAGCGGGAGAGATGAGCAGTTCTTC.

The chain employs TRBV5-4 and TRBJ2-5; a weak D match, TRBD1 (6 bases). The CDR3 runs to 15 residues. Trimming took off 4 bases at V and 1 base at J, with 14 bases between the two ends. Germline CDR1 SGHNT, CDR2 YYREEE (reference sequence). CDR3 DNA: TGTGCCAGCAGCCGGCTCGGACAGATCCAAGAGACCCAGTACTTC. Translating it yields CASSRLGQIQETQYF.

The V call is TRBV9, the J call TRBJ1-4; D ambiguous. V was shortened by 3 bases and J by 0 bases, with 9 bases between the two germline ends. The CDR3 length is 15 residues. The germline gives CDR1 SGDLS, CDR2 YYNGEE. The CDR3 region has the DNA TGTGCCAGCAGCGGAGTCAATCCAACTAATGAAAAACTGTTTTTT. This translates into CASSGVNPTNEKLFF. Filled out from reference TRBV9 and TRBJ1-4, the complete variable domain reads DSGVTQTPKHLITATGQRVTLRCSPRSGDLSVYWYQQSLDQGLQFLIQYYNGEERAKGNILERFSAQQFPDLHSELNLSSLELGDSALYFCASSGVNPTNEKLFFGSGTQLSVL.